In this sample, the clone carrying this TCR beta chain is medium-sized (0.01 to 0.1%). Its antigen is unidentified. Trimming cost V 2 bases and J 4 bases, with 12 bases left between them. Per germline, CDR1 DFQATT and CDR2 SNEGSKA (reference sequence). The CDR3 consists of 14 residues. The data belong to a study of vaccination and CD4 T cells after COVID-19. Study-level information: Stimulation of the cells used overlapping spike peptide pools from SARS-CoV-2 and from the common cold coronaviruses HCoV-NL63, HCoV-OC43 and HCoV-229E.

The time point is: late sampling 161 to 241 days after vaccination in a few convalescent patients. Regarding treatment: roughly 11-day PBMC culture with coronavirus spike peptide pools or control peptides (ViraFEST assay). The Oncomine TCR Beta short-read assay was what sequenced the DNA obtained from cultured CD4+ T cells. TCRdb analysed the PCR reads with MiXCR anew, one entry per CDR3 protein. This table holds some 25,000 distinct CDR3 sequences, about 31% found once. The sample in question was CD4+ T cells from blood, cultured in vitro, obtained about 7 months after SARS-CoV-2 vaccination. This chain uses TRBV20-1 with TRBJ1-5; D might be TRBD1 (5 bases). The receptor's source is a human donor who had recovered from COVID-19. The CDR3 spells CSARKAGQNQPQHF. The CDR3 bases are TGCAGTGCTAGAAAGGCAGGGCAAAATCAGCCCCAGCATTTT.